What follows are 8 T cell receptor beta chains derived from one specimen sequenced in a study of shared clonotypes between healthy human individuals. Clones were sequenced by immunoSEQ multiplex PCR, and TCRdb holds only the in-frame ones, with some missing. Among hundreds of thousands of clones listed, more than 70% were seen once. Sequencing used memory CD4+ T cells sorted from blood. Specified subset: CD45RA-negative fraction. The receptors shown here come from a woman in her 30s in good health.

There are a few counts of this clone. V and J are TRBV27 and TRBJ1-1, with 8 bases identical to TRBD1. CDR3 length: 10 amino acids. Germline assignment: CDR1 MNHEY and CDR2 SMNVEV (reference sequence). V trimming: 9 bases; J trimming: 11 bases; junction bases outside the gene matches: 5. CDR3 sequence (DNA): TGTGCCAGGAACAGGGGGAGGGCTTTCTTT. Its translation is CARNRGRAFF.

J is TRBJ2-7 and V is TRBV19, with 7 bases that match TRBD2. The trim removed 0 bases at V and 0 bases at J, leaving 8 bases unmatched. Germline CDR1 is LNHDA and CDR2 is SQIVND (reference sequence). The CDR3 is 17 amino acids. In DNA form, the CDR3 reads TGTGCCAGTAGTATAGAGGGAGCTAGCGGTTACTCCTACGAGCAGTACTTC. This translates into CASSIEGASGYSYEQYF.

In its sample, this clone was seen a few times. The chain couples TRBV7-2 to TRBJ2-3; 10 bases are a match to TRBD1. CDR3 size: 16 residues. The junction had 8 bases not matched to a gene; V was cut back by 6 bases and J by 2 bases. Germline values: CDR1 SGHTA, CDR2 FQGNSA. CDR3 region: CASSGGTGVHTDTQYF. CDR3 DNA: TGTGCCAGCAGTGGTGGGACAGGGGTTCACACAGATACGCAGTATTTT.

This clone came up a few times. The chain is built from TRBV6-6 and TRBJ1-5; D unresolved. The CDR3 length is 12 residues. From germline, CDR1 is MNHNY and CDR2 SVGAGI (reference sequence). CDR3 residues: CATWGGNQPQHF. The CDR3, as DNA: TGTGCGACCTGGGGTGGCAATCAGCCCCAGCATTTT.

This chain connects TRBV30 to TRBJ2-4; D could derive from TRBD1 or TRBD2 (5 bases each). In germline, CDR1 is GTSNPN, CDR2 SVGIG (reference sequence). Trimming took 3 bases from V and 6 from J, leaving 15 bases between them. The CDR3 sequence is 14 residues long. The CDR3 here is CAWRSRGRINIQYF. The CDR3 nucleotides are TGTGCCTGGAGGTCCCGGGGCAGAATAAACATTCAGTACTTC.

This clone was counted ten times or more. This chain uses TRBV14 with TRBJ1-1, with D tentatively TRBD1 (5 bases). Looked up from germline, CDR1 is SGHDN and CDR2 is FVKESK. This CDR3 has 14 amino acids. V was cut by 2 bases and J by 4 bases, with 11 bases left in between. Here the CDR3 reads CASSQWGGGTEAFF. CDR3 nucleotide sequence: TGTGCCAGCAGCCAATGGGGGGGAGGCACTGAAGCTTTCTTT.

V is TRBV4-1 and J is TRBJ2-4; a possible D gene is TRBD1 (5 bases). The CDR3 loop spans 18 amino acids. Per germline, CDR1 MGHRA and CDR2 YSYEKL. V lost 1 base and J 1 base, leaving 17 bases between the germline ends. The CDR3 DNA reads as TGCGCCAGCAGCCAAGGTGGGCAGGGATTGGTGGCCAAAAACATTCAGTACTTC. This gives the protein CASSQGGQGLVAKNIQYF.

This clone was observed at least ten times. V is TRBV5-6 and J is TRBJ1-1, with a tentative D call TRBD1 (5 bases). The CDR3 contains 13 residues. The V gene's germline CDR1 is SGHDT and CDR2 YYEEEE. Trimming cost V 0 bases and J 10 bases, with 13 bases left between them. DNA of the CDR3: TGTGCCAGCAGCTTGGATCGGGGGAGGATAGCTTTCTTT. Amino acid sequence: CASSLDRGRIAFF.